A selection of T cell receptor beta chains follows, all from one sample in a study of blood T cell repertoires in COVID-19. Method: immunoSEQ multiplex PCR; TCRdb's copy keeps in-frame clones and lacks some. The data contain tens of thousands of clones, 70% to 90% of them seen just once; the ten biggest clones take up around 6.9%. The sequencing input was peripheral blood. The receptors here all came from a man in his 60s with active or convalescent COVID-19. Each CDR3 is given with its conserved first and last residue. A D gene is named only where the DNA matches it firmly. Clone size, where shown, is once, few, many, or a class for clones that have expanded.

TRBV5-6	NA	TRBJ1-1	NA	CASSVGQVMNTEAFF	TGTGCCAGCAGCGTGGGGCAAGTTATGAACACTGAAGCTTTCTTT
TRBV5-4	TRBD1	TRBJ2-3	NA	CASSPRQGGDTQYF	TGTGCCAGCAGCCCCAGACAGGGGGGAGATACGCAGTATTTT
TRBV20-1	NA	TRBJ1-4	NA	CSALRGKLFF	TGCAGTGCTCTGCGGGGAAAACTGTTTTTT
TRBV12-3/TRBV12-4	TRBD1	TRBJ1-6	NA	CATRQGAESPLHF	TGTGCCACCAGACAGGGTGCGGAGTCACCCCTCCACTTT
TRBV6-5	NA	TRBJ1-5	NA	CASSSGTSGQPQHF	TGTGCCAGCAGTTCCGGGACATCAGGTCAGCCCCAGCATTTT
TRBV28	TRBD1	TRBJ1-1	NA	CASSNLDRGGTEAFF	TGTGCCAGCAGTAACCTGGACAGGGGGGGCACTGAAGCTTTCTTT
TRBV18	NA	TRBJ1-1	NA	CASSPSGANTEAFF	TGTGCCAGCTCACCCTCAGGGGCGAACACTGAAGCTTTCTTT
TRBV6-4	NA	TRBJ1-1	NA	CASRFDSGAEAFF	TGTGCCAGCAGATTTGACAGTGGAGCTGAAGCTTTCTTT
TRBV7-8	NA	TRBJ1-6	once	CASSLGLNSPLHF	TGTGCCAGCAGCTTAGGACTAAATTCACCCCTCCACTTT
TRBV18	NA	TRBJ2-5	NA	CASSNTQETQYF	TGTGCCAGCTCAAACACGCAAGAGACCCAGTACTTC
TRBV5-1	TRBD2	TRBJ2-1	NA	CASSLGLTSGGANEQFF	TGCGCCAGCAGCTTGGGACTTACTAGCGGGGGGGCTAATGAGCAGTTCTTC
TRBV10-3	TRBD1	TRBJ1-5	NA	CAISETDRESQPQHF	TGTGCCATCAGTGAGACCGACAGGGAGAGTCAGCCCCAGCATTTT
TRBV18	NA	TRBJ2-3	NA	CASSPLDSVSRSDTQYF	TGTGCCAGCTCACCACTTGACAGCGTCTCGAGATCGGATACGCAGTATTTT
TRBV28	TRBD1	TRBJ2-1	NA	CASSFRQGSLNEQFF	TGTGCCAGCAGTTTTCGACAGGGGTCTTTGAATGAGCAGTTCTTC
TRBV30	NA	TRBJ2-2	NA	CAWSVQGYRNTGELFF	TGTGCCTGGAGTGTCCAGGGATATAGGAACACCGGGGAGCTGTTTTTT
TRBV19	NA	TRBJ1-1	NA	CASSIGGRLNTEAFF	TGTGCCAGTAGTATCGGGGGGAGACTGAACACTGAAGCTTTCTTT
TRBV9	NA	TRBJ2-3	NA	CASSVVGSEGDTQYF	TGTGCCAGCAGCGTAGTCGGCAGTGAGGGAGATACGCAGTATTTT
TRBV9	NA	TRBJ1-3	few	CASSVGRRSGNTIYF	TGTGCCAGCAGCGTAGGTAGGAGATCTGGAAACACCATATATTTT
TRBV11-2	TRBD1	TRBJ2-2	NA	CASSFTGGRNTGELFF	TGTGCCAGCAGCTTTACAGGGGGGAGGAACACCGGGGAGCTGTTTTTT
TRBV19	NA	TRBJ1-2	few	CASKQNRVGDYGYTF	TGTGCCAGTAAACAAAACAGGGTTGGGGACTATGGCTACACCTTC
TRBV9	NA	TRBJ1-1	NA	CASSVPGRGLNTEAFF	TGTGCCAGCAGCGTACCAGGACGGGGATTGAACACTGAAGCTTTCTTT
TRBV9	NA	TRBJ2-2	NA	CASSDRVGGELFF	TGTGCCAGCAGCGACAGGGTGGGCGGGGAGCTGTTTTTT
TRBV9	TRBD1	TRBJ2-7	NA	CASSVRSGQGIGAEQYF	TGTGCCAGCAGCGTAAGATCGGGACAGGGGATAGGGGCCGAGCAGTACTTC
TRBV9	TRBD2	TRBJ2-5	NA	CASSVGLAGGPLETQYF	TGTGCCAGCAGCGTAGGACTAGCGGGAGGGCCACTAGAGACCCAGTACTTC
TRBV7-9	TRBD2	TRBJ2-7	NA	CASSSAGGIWPMDF	TGTGCCAGCAGCTCCGCGGGGGGGATTTGGCCCATGGACTTC
TRBV7-2	TRBD2	TRBJ2-1	NA	CASSLAGTSGANEQFF	TGTGCCAGCAGCTTAGCAGGGACTAGCGGGGCCAATGAGCAGTTCTTC
TRBV15	NA	TRBJ1-2	NA	CATSRDRGTYGYTF	TGTGCCACCAGCAGAGACAGGGGCACCTATGGCTACACCTTC